The rows below give T cell receptor beta chains drawn from one sample of a study of CD4+ T cells in melanoma. Using immunoSEQ multiplex PCR, the repertoire was profiled, and TCRdb retains in-frame clones only, with some absent. The sample has around 50,000 clones, 75% to 90% seen once; the top ten hold 12%. Sequenced sample: peripheral blood. The receptors come from a human donor with melanoma. Each CDR3 is given with its conserved first and last residue. The order of the fields is D gene, J gene, V gene, clone size, CDR3 protein, CDR3 DNA. The D gene is left open where the match is weak. Size is stated for part of the rows, as once, few or many counts, or as a class when the clone is expanded.

TRBD1 | TRBJ2-7 | TRBV9 | . | CASSVGPGGAGEQYF | TGTGCCAGCAGCGTAGGGCCAGGGGGCGCGGGGGAGCAGTACTTC
. | TRBJ1-1 | TRBV27 | . | CASSLVGNTEAFF | TGTGCCAGCAGTTTAGTGGGGAACACTGAAGCTTTCTTT
TRBD1 | TRBJ1-1 | TRBV18 | once | CASSPGQGSNTEAFF | TGTGCCAGCTCACCCGGACAGGGGTCGAATACTGAAGCTTTCTTT
. | TRBJ2-7 | TRBV28 | . | CASSLWVTYEQYF | TGTGCCAGCAGCTTATGGGTTACCTACGAGCAGTACTTC
TRBD1 | TRBJ1-2 | TRBV7-3 | few | CASSPGQGYGYTF | TGTGCCAGCAGCCCGGGACAGGGCTATGGCTACACCTTC
TRBD1 | TRBJ2-7 | TRBV4-1 | . | CASSLGTGYEQYF | TGCGCCAGCAGCCTCGGGACAGGATACGAGCAGTACTTC
. | TRBJ2-4 | TRBV15 | . | CATSRGVGEANGIQYF | TGTGCCACCAGCAGAGGGGTGGGGGAAGCGAATGGCATTCAGTACTTC
. | TRBJ1-5 | TRBV5-1 | once | CASSSSPGGNQPQHF | TGCGCCAGCAGCAGCTCTCCCGGTGGCAATCAGCCCCAGCATTTT
. | TRBJ1-1 | TRBV6-4 | once | CASSDGDRGVNTEAFF | TGTGCCAGCAGCGATGGGGATAGGGGGGTGAACACTGAAGCTTTCTTT
TRBD2 | TRBJ2-1 | TRBV18 | . | CASSPSSGGYNEQFF | TGTGCCAGCTCCCCCTCTAGCGGGGGGTACAATGAGCAGTTCTTC
. | TRBJ2-7 | TRBV7-9 | . | CASSNSYYEQYF | TGTGCCAGCAGCAATTCCTACTACGAGCAGTACTTC
TRBD2 | TRBJ2-1 | TRBV5-4 | . | CASSLFLAGVNEQFF | TGTGCCAGCAGCTTGTTTTTAGCGGGGGTCAATGAGCAGTTCTTC
. | TRBJ2-1 | TRBV19 | . | CASSAGHPYNEQFF | TGTGCCAGTAGTGCAGGACACCCATACAATGAGCAGTTCTTC
. | TRBJ1-1 | TRBV29-1 | few | CSAIVTEAFF | TGCAGCGCAATCGTCACTGAAGCTTTCTTT
TRBD1 | TRBJ2-1 | TRBV19 | . | CASSFSTGGSSYNEQFF | TGTGCCAGTAGTTTTTCAACAGGGGGCAGCTCCTACAATGAGCAGTTCTTC
. | TRBJ1-4 | TRBV5-1 | . | CASRRSSADLEKLFF | TGCGCCAGCAGGCGCTCTTCGGCGGATCTCGAGAAACTGTTTTTT
. | TRBJ1-3 | TRBV6-1 | . | CASKTLPDGGNTIYF | TGTGCCAGCAAAACCCTGCCAGACGGTGGAAACACCATATATTTT
. | TRBJ1-5 | TRBV7-9 | . | CASSLGDQPQHF | TGTGCCAGCAGCTTAGGGGATCAGCCCCAGCATTTT
. | TRBJ1-6 | TRBV7-9 | . | CASSLEQANSPLHF | TGTGCCAGCAGCTTAGAACAAGCCAATTCACCCCTCCACTTT
. | TRBJ2-7 | TRBV6-5 | . | CASSYSHLNYEQYF | TGTGCCAGCAGTTACTCACACCTAAACTACGAGCAGTACTTC
. | TRBJ1-1 | TRBV30 | few | CAWSVYRIKAEAFF | TGTGCCTGGAGTGTTTACAGGATCAAAGCTGAAGCTTTCTTT
TRBD1 | TRBJ2-2 | TRBV5-5 | . | CASSSTGGLTGELFF | TGTGCCAGCAGCTCCACAGGGGGCTTGACCGGGGAGCTGTTTTTT
. | TRBJ1-4 | TRBV5-1 | few | CASTPGSARHEKLFF | TGCGCCAGCACCCCTGGGTCGGCGCGCCATGAAAAACTGTTTTTT
. | TRBJ1-2 | TRBV5-4 | . | CASSSTTPVSSEGTYGYTF | TGTGCCAGCAGCTCAACTACCCCGGTCTCCTCGGAGGGTACCTATGGCTACACCTTC